The source of this TCR beta chain is a study of blood T cell repertoires in COVID-19. About the study: PBMCs, B-cell-depleted T cells, or T cells were the source of the cDNA or gDNA that made up the material.

The CDR3 contains 16 residues. Unmatched junction bases numbered 10, after V lost 7 bases and J lost 4 bases. The germline V gene encodes CDR1 LNHDA and CDR2 SQIVND (reference sequence). Repertoires were generated with immunoSEQ multiplex PCR, while TCRdb's copy carries only in-frame clones and drops some. The profile shows about 100,000 clones, roughly 88% of them singletons. The chain joins TRBV19 to TRBJ2-1, with 10 bases matching TRBD2. Sequencing was done on a sample of peripheral blood. The clonotype comes from a young man with COVID-19, enrolled during active disease. CDR3 DNA: TGTGCCAGTACTGCTAGCGGGAGAGGAGGGTACAATGAGCAGTTCTTC. Protein sequence: CASTASGRGGYNEQFF. The full variable domain, with the rest looked up from reference TRBV19 and TRBJ2-1, is DGGITQSPKYLFRKEGQNVTLSCEQNLNHDAMYWYRQDPGQGLRLIYYSQIVNDFQKGDIAEGYSVSREKKESFPLTVTSAQKNPTAFYLCASTASGRGGYNEQFFGPGTRLTVL.